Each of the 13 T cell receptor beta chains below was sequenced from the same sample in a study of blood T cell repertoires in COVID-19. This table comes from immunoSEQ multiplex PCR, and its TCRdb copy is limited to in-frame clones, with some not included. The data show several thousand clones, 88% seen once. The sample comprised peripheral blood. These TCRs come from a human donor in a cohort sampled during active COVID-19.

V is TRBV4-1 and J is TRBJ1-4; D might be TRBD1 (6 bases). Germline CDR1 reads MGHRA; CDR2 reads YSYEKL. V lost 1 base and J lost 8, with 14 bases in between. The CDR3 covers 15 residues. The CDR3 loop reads CASSQGRGGAEKLFF. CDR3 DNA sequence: TGCGCCAGCAGCCAAGGGCGAGGGGGTGCGGAAAAACTGTTTTTT.

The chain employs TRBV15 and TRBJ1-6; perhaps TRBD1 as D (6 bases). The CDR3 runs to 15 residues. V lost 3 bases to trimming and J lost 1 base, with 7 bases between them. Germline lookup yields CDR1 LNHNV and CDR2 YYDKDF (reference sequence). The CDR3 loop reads CATSSRGSYNSPLHF. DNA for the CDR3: TGTGCCACCAGCAGCAGGGGATCCTATAATTCACCCCTCCACTTT.

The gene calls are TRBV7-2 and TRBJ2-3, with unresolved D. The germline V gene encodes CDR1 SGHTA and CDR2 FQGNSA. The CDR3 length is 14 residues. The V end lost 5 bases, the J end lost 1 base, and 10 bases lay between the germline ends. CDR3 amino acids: CASSPTRGTDTQYF. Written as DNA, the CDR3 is TGTGCCAGCAGCCCCACACGGGGCACAGATACGCAGTATTTT.

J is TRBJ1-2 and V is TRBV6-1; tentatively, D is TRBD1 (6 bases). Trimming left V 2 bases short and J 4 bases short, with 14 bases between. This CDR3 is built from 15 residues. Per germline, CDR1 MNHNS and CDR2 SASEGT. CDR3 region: CASSETGRGVYGYTF. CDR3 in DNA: TGTGCCAGCAGTGAAACCGGCAGGGGTGTCTATGGCTACACCTTC.

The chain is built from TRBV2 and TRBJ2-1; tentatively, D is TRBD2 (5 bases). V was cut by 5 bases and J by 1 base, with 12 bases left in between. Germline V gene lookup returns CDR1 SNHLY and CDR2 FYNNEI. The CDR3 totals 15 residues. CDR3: CASSQRVFSYNEQFF. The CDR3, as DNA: TGTGCCAGCAGTCAGAGGGTTTTTTCCTACAATGAGCAGTTCTTC.

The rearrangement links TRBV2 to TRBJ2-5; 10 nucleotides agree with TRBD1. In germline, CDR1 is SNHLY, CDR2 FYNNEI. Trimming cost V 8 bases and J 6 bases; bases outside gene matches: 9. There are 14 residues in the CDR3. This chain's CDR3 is CASAGTGVLKTQYF. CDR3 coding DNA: TGTGCCAGCGCCGGGACAGGGGTCTTGAAGACCCAGTACTTC.

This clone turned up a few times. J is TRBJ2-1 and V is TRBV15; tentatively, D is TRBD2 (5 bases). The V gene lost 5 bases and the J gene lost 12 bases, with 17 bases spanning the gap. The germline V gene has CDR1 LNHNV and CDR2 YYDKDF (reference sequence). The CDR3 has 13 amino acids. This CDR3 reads CATSRPPASRQFF. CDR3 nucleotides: TGTGCCACCAGCCGTCCCCCGGCTAGCCGGCAGTTCTTC. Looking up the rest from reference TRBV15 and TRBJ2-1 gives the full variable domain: DAMVIQNPRYQVTQFGKPVTLSCSQTLNHNVMYWYQQKSSQAPKLLFHYYDKDFNNEADTPDNFQSRRPNTSFCFLDIRSPGLGDTAMYLCATSRPPASRQFFGPGTRLTVL.

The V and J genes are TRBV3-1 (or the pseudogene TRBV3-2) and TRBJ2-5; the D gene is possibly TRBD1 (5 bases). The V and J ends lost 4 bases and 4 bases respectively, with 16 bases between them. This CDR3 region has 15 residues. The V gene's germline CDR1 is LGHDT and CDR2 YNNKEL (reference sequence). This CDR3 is CASSRTGSAIETQYF. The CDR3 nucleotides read TGTGCCAGCAGCCGTACAGGATCCGCTATAGAGACCCAGTACTTC.

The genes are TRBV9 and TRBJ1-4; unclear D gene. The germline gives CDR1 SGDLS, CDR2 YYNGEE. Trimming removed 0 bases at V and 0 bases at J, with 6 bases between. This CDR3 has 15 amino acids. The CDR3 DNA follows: TGTGCCAGCAGCGTAGGGGGAGCAACTAATGAAAAACTGTTTTTT. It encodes CASSVGGATNEKLFF.

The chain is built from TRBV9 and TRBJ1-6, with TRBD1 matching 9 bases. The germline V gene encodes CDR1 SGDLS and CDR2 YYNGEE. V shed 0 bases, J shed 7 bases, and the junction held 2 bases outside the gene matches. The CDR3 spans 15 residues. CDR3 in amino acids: CASSVGDRVNSPLHF. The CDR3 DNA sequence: TGTGCCAGCAGCGTAGGGGACAGGGTCAATTCACCCCTCCACTTT. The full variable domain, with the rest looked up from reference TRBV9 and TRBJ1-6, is DSGVTQTPKHLITATGQRVTLRCSPRSGDLSVYWYQQSLDQGLQFLIQYYNGEERAKGNILERFSAQQFPDLHSELNLSSLELGDSALYFCASSVGDRVNSPLHFGNGTRLTVT.

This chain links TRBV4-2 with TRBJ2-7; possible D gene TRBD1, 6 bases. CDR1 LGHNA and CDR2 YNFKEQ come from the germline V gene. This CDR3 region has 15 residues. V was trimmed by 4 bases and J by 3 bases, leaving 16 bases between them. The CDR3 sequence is CASSPRSGAGYEQYF. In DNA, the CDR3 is TGTGCCAGCAGCCCCAGATCAGGGGCCGGCTACGAGCAGTACTTC.

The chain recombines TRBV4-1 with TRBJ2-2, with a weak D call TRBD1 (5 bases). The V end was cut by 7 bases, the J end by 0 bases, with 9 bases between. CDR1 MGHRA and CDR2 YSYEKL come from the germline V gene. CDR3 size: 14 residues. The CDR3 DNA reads TGCGCCAGCACCCCGACAGCGAACACCGGGGAGCTGTTTTTT. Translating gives CASTPTANTGELFF.

The CDR3 DNA sequence: TGTGCCAGCAGCCCAGGACAGGGTGTGAAACAGCCCCAGCATTTT. This sequence encodes CASSPGQGVKQPQHF. The rearrangement uses TRBV9 and TRBJ1-5; 8 bases fit TRBD1. V lost 4 bases to trimming and J lost 7 bases; unmatched junction nucleotides: 10. CDR3 size: 15 residues. CDR1 is SGDLS, CDR2 YYNGEE, per germline. The entire variable domain, with the rest obtained from reference TRBV9 and TRBJ1-5, is as follows: DSGVTQTPKHLITATGQRVTLRCSPRSGDLSVYWYQQSLDQGLQFLIQYYNGEERAKGNILERFSAQQFPDLHSELNLSSLELGDSALYFCASSPGQGVKQPQHFGDGTRLSIL.